Presented here are 27 T cell receptor beta chains from one specimen sequenced in a study of T-cell memory formation after mild COVID-19. TCRdb passed the 5' RACE reads through MiXCR, listing each CDR3 protein once. The sample holds 280,000 or so distinct CDR3 sequences, roughly 8% seen once. The sequenced sample was PBMCs or a T cell subset sorted from them (not recorded which). These receptors were collected from a young man who had mild COVID-19 (a few samples of this study predate the infection). Cell type and time point are not known.

This clonotype was detected a few times. The J gene is TRBJ2-3, the V gene TRBV9; D may be TRBD2 (6 bases). The V end was cut by 4 bases, the J end by 2 bases, with 11 bases between. Looked up from germline, CDR1 is SGDLS and CDR2 is YYNGEE. The CDR3 is 14 residues long. Here the CDR3 reads CASSSRGYTDTQYF. DNA for the CDR3: TGTGCCAGCAGCTCCCGGGGGTACACAGATACGCAGTATTTT.

The chain employs TRBV7-8 and TRBJ2-3; possibly TRBD2 for D (6 bases). V shed 4 bases and J shed 6 bases, with 23 bases lying between them. The CDR3 runs to 17 residues. Germline assignment: CDR1 SGHVS and CDR2 FQNEAQ. The CDR3 region is CASSSRGGPRELDTQYF. In nucleotides, the CDR3 is TGTGCCAGCAGCTCTAGGGGAGGCCCTCGCGAATTGGATACGCAGTATTTT.

This clonotype was seen a handful of times. The chain joins TRBV19 to TRBJ2-3; D could derive from TRBD1 or TRBD2 (6 bases each). The CDR3 runs to 14 residues. CDR1 is LNHDA, CDR2 SQIVND, per germline (reference sequence). The V and J ends lost 3 bases and 3 bases respectively, with 10 bases between them. Written as DNA, the CDR3 is TGTGCCAGTAGTATTCAGGGGAGGACAGATACGCAGTATTTT. Its translation: CASSIQGRTDTQYF. Full variable domain (missing parts from reference TRBV19 and TRBJ2-3): DGGITQSPKYLFRKEGQNVTLSCEQNLNHDAMYWYRQDPGQGLRLIYYSQIVNDFQKGDIAEGYSVSREKKESFPLTVTSAQKNPTAFYLCASSIQGRTDTQYFGPGTRLTVL.

The chain carries TRBV5-1 and TRBJ1-2; tentative D call: TRBD1 (5 bases). The V end lost 0 bases, the J end lost 3 bases, and 6 bases lay between the germline ends. This CDR3 comprises 13 residues. Germline-derived CDR1 and CDR2 are SGHRS and YFSETQ. The CDR3 is CASSLGGHYGYTF. CDR3 sequence (DNA): TGCGCCAGCAGCTTGGGGGGACACTATGGCTACACCTTC.

The rearrangement uses TRBV7-9 and TRBJ2-5; D call uncertain. V lost 5 bases to trimming and J lost 4 bases, with 11 bases between them. CDR3 length: 13 amino acids. Per the germline V gene, CDR1 is SEHNR and CDR2 is FQNEAQ (reference sequence). The CDR3 loop is CASSPTVGETQYF. In DNA form, the CDR3 reads TGTGCCAGCAGCCCCACGGTGGGAGAGACCCAGTACTTC.

Written as DNA, the CDR3 is TGTGCCAGCAGCTTGTCAAAACCAGCTCGTTCACCCCTCCACTTT. This sequence encodes CASSLSKPARSPLHF. This chain joins TRBV5-6 and TRBJ1-6; the D is unclear. V was shortened by 1 base and J by 9 bases, with 14 bases between the two germline ends. The CDR3 is 15 residues long. Germline lookup yields CDR1 SGHDT and CDR2 YYEEEE.

This clonotype was detected only a few times. The V gene is TRBV7-8, the J gene TRBJ1-2; D is unclear. The length of the CDR3 is 16 residues. Trimming took off 5 bases at V and 0 bases at J, with 16 bases between the two ends. Germline V gene lookup returns CDR1 SGHVS and CDR2 FQNEAQ. The CDR3 nucleotides are TGTGCCAGCAGCGGGCACCGGACCGACGCTAACTATGGCTACACCTTC. Protein sequence: CASSGHRTDANYGYTF.

The chain links TRBV27 to TRBJ1-5; D unclear. The germline V gene encodes CDR1 MNHEY and CDR2 SMNVEV (reference sequence). V shed 4 bases and J shed 0 bases, with 4 bases lying between them. This CDR3 is 13 amino acids long. In nucleotides, the CDR3 is TGTGCCAGCAGTTGGGGTAGCAATCAGCCCCAGCATTTT. Its translation: CASSWGSNQPQHF.

This clonotype was picked up many times. V gene TRBV9 combines with J gene TRBJ1-1; no firm D call. Germline CDR1 is SGDLS and CDR2 is YYNGEE. The V and J ends lost 0 bases and 0 bases respectively, with 9 bases between them. CDR3 length: 15 residues. CDR3 protein: CASSVVTGMNTEAFF. CDR3 in DNA: TGTGCCAGCAGCGTAGTAACGGGTATGAACACTGAAGCTTTCTTT.

This chain links TRBV10-2 with TRBJ2-2; 13 nucleotides agree with TRBD2. With 8 bases clipped from V and 4 bases from J, the junction kept 4 bases outside the gene matches. CDR1 is WSHSY and CDR2 is SAAADI in the germline V gene. The CDR3 is 15 residues long. Here the CDR3 reads CASRTSGGGTGELFF. CDR3 DNA: TGCGCCAGCCGAACTAGCGGGGGGGGCACCGGGGAGCTGTTTTTT.

The rearrangement uses TRBV7-9 and TRBJ2-3; no reliable D call. CDR1 SEHNR and CDR2 FQNEAQ come from the germline V gene (reference sequence). V lost 6 bases and J 6 bases, leaving 10 bases between the germline ends. The CDR3 loop spans 12 amino acids. The CDR3 reads CASRRTVDTQYF. In DNA, the CDR3 is TGTGCCAGCAGGCGGACGGTTGATACGCAGTATTTT.

This clonotype occurred a few times. The J gene is TRBJ2-1, the V gene TRBV6-5; D is undetermined. CDR3 length: 15 amino acids. V dropped 0 bases and J dropped 3 bases, with 9 bases sitting between them. Germline V gives CDR1 MNHEY, CDR2 SVGAGI. CDR3 DNA: TGTGCCAGCAGTTACTCGGGGAAGGGCTACAATGAGCAGTTCTTC. This encodes CASSYSGKGYNEQFF.

This clonotype was counted a few times. The genes are TRBV5-5 and TRBJ1-5; tentative D call: TRBD1 (6 bases). The CDR3 runs to 13 residues. Trimming pared 4 bases from V and 7 bases from J, leaving 12 bases between. Germline lookup yields CDR1 SGHKS and CDR2 YYEKEE (reference sequence). In DNA, the CDR3 is TGTGCCAGCAGCGTCGCAGGGGACCAGCCCCAGCATTTT. This gives the protein CASSVAGDQPQHF.

This clonotype was found many times. The V and J genes are TRBV7-2 and TRBJ1-4; D is unclear. CDR3 length: 15 amino acids. V was clipped by 2 bases and J by 0 bases, with 7 bases between them. In germline, CDR1 is SGHTA, CDR2 FQGNSA. DNA of the CDR3: TGTGCCAGCAGCTTACGGTTTGCAACTAATGAAAAACTGTTTTTT. It codes for CASSLRFATNEKLFF.

This clonotype has a count of ten or more. Germline is not matched at one junction end, which may reflect a read error. This chain connects TRBV5-1 to TRBJ2-5, with no clear D. CDR1 is SGHRS, CDR2 YFSETQ, per germline. This CDR3 is 12 amino acids long. The CDR3 nucleotides are TGTGCCAGCAGCTTAGTTCAAGAGACCCAGTACTTC. Amino acids: CASSLVQETQYF.

This clonotype was recorded many times. The chain recombines TRBV7-2 with TRBJ2-7, with TRBD2 as a possible D gene (5 bases). V dropped 2 bases and J dropped 3 bases, with 11 bases sitting between them. The CDR3 contains 14 residues. The germline V gene has CDR1 SGHTA and CDR2 FQGNSA. The CDR3 here is CASSLMPAGYEQYV. The CDR3, as DNA: TGTGCCAGCAGCTTAATGCCTGCGGGCTACGAGCAGTACGTC.

A few counts support this clonotype. This chain uses TRBV11-2 with TRBJ1-5; D ambiguous. Trimming removed 1 base from V and 6 bases from J, with 19 bases in between. The germline V gene encodes CDR1 SGHAT and CDR2 FQNNGV. This CDR3 is built from 17 residues. This CDR3 reads CASSLGRTGGSVQPQHF. The CDR3 DNA follows: TGTGCCAGCAGCTTAGGACGAACTGGAGGGTCGGTTCAGCCCCAGCATTTT.

The chain has TRBV20-1 and TRBJ2-4; D may match TRBD1 or TRBD2 (6 bases each). Germline CDR1 DFQATT, CDR2 SNEGSKA (reference sequence). The CDR3 extends over 15 amino acids. Trimming removed 3 bases from V and 2 bases from J, with 14 bases in between. The CDR3, as DNA: TGCAGTGCTAGCAAGGGGGGATTCTCCAAAAACATTCAGTACTTC. Its protein product is CSASKGGFSKNIQYF.

This clonotype was found many times. CDR3: CASSFRGTNYGYTF. The CDR3 DNA reads TGTGCCAGCAGTTTCAGGGGAACTAACTATGGCTACACCTTC. The rearrangement links TRBV12-3 or TRBV12-4 to TRBJ1-2; D perhaps matches TRBD1 (6 bases). The length of the CDR3 is 14 residues. The V and J ends lost 3 bases and 0 bases respectively, with 8 bases between them.

This clonotype was found many times. The chain combines TRBV11-2 with TRBJ2-3, with 11 bases lining up with TRBD2. Losses at the gene ends were 2 bases for V and 6 bases for J; bases not matched to a gene: 7. The CDR3 totals 16 residues. Looked up from germline, CDR1 is SGHAT and CDR2 is FQNNGV. The CDR3 sequence: CASSLRWTSGRDTQYF. The CDR3 DNA is TGTGCCAGCAGCTTAAGGTGGACTAGCGGGCGGGATACGCAGTATTTT.

This clonotype occurred once. The chain uses TRBV5-1 and TRBJ1-1; 9 bases align to TRBD1. The CDR3 sequence is 19 residues long. Germline V lookup: CDR1 SGHRS, CDR2 YFSETQ. V lost 4 bases, J lost 1 base, and 17 bases stayed unmatched. This chain's CDR3 is CASSGTGGTGTGWNTEAFF. DNA for the CDR3: TGCGCCAGCAGCGGGACTGGTGGAACCGGGACAGGGTGGAACACTGAAGCTTTCTTT.

The genes are TRBV12-3 or TRBV12-4 and TRBJ1-1; D not resolved. Trimming took 3 bases from V and 1 from J, leaving 15 bases between them. The CDR3 length is 16 residues. The CDR3 DNA sequence: TGTGCCAGCAGTTTGGGCTTTGCCCTAGGGAACACTGAAGCTTTCTTT. It is translated as CASSLGFALGNTEAFF.

This clonotype was seen a handful of times. The chain joins TRBV12-3 or TRBV12-4 to TRBJ2-3, with 10 bases matching TRBD2. CDR3 length: 16 amino acids. V gave up 2 bases and J gave up 6 bases; unmatched junction bases: 8. DNA for the CDR3: TGTGCCAGCAGTTTATTAGCGGGGGGCTTGGTGGATACGCAGTATTTT. It translates to CASSLLAGGLVDTQYF.

The chain is built from TRBV4-1 and TRBJ2-5, with D possibly being TRBD2 (7 bases). Trimming left V 1 base short and J 5 bases short, with 23 bases between. The germline CDR1 and CDR2 sequences are MGHRA and YSYEKL. This CDR3 has 18 residues. The CDR3 DNA is TGCGCCAGCAGCCAAGTGGGTTCGGGGCGGGGGCTTCGGGAGACCCAGTACTTC. This sequence encodes CASSQVGSGRGLRETQYF.

This clonotype came up many times. The chain carries TRBV7-2 and TRBJ2-3, with D possibly matching TRBD2 (5 bases). CDR1 SGHTA and CDR2 FQGNSA come from the germline V gene. Trimming removed 5 bases from V and 8 bases from J, with 8 bases in between. There are 11 residues in the CDR3. CDR3 DNA sequence: TGTGCCAGCAGCCCCCGGGGTACGCAGTATTTT. This encodes CASSPRGTQYF.

This clonotype was detected ten times or more. The V call is TRBV12-3 or TRBV12-4, the J call TRBJ2-1; 8 bases map to TRBD1. The trim removed 4 bases at V and 8 bases at J, leaving 4 bases unmatched. The CDR3 length is 13 residues. CDR3 sequence reads: CASSSGGLDEQFF. CDR3 coding DNA: TGTGCCAGCAGTTCAGGGGGCTTGGATGAGCAGTTCTTC.

In its sample, this clonotype was seen a few times. The genes are TRBV9 and TRBJ2-5; 9 bases are shared with TRBD1. The CDR3 contains 16 residues. The junction had 8 bases not matched to a gene; V was cut back by 0 bases and J by 5 bases. CDR1 is SGDLS and CDR2 is YYNGEE in the germline V gene. This CDR3 is CASSVAGTGSSETQYF. The CDR3 region has the DNA TGTGCCAGCAGCGTAGCCGGGACAGGGAGTTCGGAGACCCAGTACTTC.